The T cell receptor (beta chain) described here comes from a study of blood T cells in healthy people across ages. Whole-study findings and limits: Unsorted PBMC material precluded a definitive naive versus antigen-experienced comparison. Long-lived donors carried more naive CD4+ cells and greater diversity than aged donors.

This clonotype has only a few counts. What it binds is unknown. Peripheral blood samples of around 9.5 milliliters were drawn from each donor. Primed by a sample-barcoded 5' primer and a J-beta primer mix, a second PCR proceeded for about 6 to 11 cycles. TCRdb called the 5' RACE reads again in MiXCR, with one record for every CDR3 protein. The sample shows some 1.6 million distinct CDR3 sequences, roughly a third of them seen only once. V lost 0 bases and J lost 2, with 8 bases in between. CDR3 length: 14 residues. Looked up from germline, CDR1 is SGDLS and CDR2 is YYNGEE. The specimen was blood. This receptor was obtained from a woman in her thirties in good health. V usage is TRBV9 and J usage is TRBJ2-5, with unresolved D. Written as DNA, the CDR3 is TGTGCCAGCAGCGTAGGGGCTGTACAAGAGACCCAGTACTTC. The encoded protein is CASSVGAVQETQYF.